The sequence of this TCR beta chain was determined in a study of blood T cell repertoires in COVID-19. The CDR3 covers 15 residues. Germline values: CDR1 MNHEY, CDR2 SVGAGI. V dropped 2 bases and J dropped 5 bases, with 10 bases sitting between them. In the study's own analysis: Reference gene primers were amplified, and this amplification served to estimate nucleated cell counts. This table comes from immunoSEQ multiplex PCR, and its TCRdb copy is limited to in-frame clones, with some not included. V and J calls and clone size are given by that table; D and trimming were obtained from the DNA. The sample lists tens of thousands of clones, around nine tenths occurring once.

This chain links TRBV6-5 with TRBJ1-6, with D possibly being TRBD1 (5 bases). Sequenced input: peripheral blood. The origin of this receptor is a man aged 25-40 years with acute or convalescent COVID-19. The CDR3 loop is CASSYDSRDNSPLHF. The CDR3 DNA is TGTGCCAGCAGTTACGATTCCAGGGATAATTCACCCCTCCACTTT.